Each of the 16 T cell receptor beta chains below was sequenced from the same sample in a study of blood T cell repertoires in COVID-19. Assay: immunoSEQ multiplex PCR; the TCRdb copy retains only in-frame clones and omits some. Of around 250,000 clones in the sample, about nine tenths were seen once. Sequenced sample: peripheral blood. These receptors were obtained from a woman in her thirties or forties who had recovered from COVID-19.

This clone was recorded a few times. The chain carries TRBV23-1 and TRBJ2-3, with TRBD2 matching over 7 bases. TRBV23-1 is flagged as an ORF with uncertain function. The CDR3 sequence is 15 residues long. The trim removed 1 base at V and 5 bases at J, leaving 6 bases unmatched. CDR3 nucleotides: TGCGCCAGCAGTCAATTAACGGGGGAGGGAGATACGCAGTATTTT. The encoded protein is CASSQLTGEGDTQYF.

The rearrangement joins TRBV2 to TRBJ1-4; no reliable D call. Germline V gene lookup returns CDR1 SNHLY and CDR2 FYNNEI. Trimming took 7 bases from V and 0 from J, leaving 9 bases between them. The CDR3 sequence is 14 residues long. As DNA, the CDR3 is TGTGCCAGCATGTTGGCTGCAACTAATGAAAAACTGTTTTTT. It encodes CASMLAATNEKLFF.

V gene TRBV29-1 combines with J gene TRBJ2-7; TRBD1 agrees at 9 bases. The ends lost 6 bases at V and 6 bases at J; junction bases unmatched: 6. This CDR3 comprises 12 residues. The germline gives CDR1 SQVTM, CDR2 ANQGSEA. CDR3 sequence reads: CSVGTGTREQYF. The CDR3 DNA is TGCAGCGTCGGGACAGGGACGCGCGAGCAGTACTTC.

The gene calls are TRBV28 and TRBJ2-3; D is perhaps TRBD1 (5 bases). The CDR3 consists of 14 residues. Trimming shortened V by 2 bases and J by 4 bases, and 10 bases separated the two germline ends. Germline V lookup: CDR1 MDHEN, CDR2 SYDVKM. The CDR3 DNA sequence: TGTGCCAGCAGTTTACAGGGATCGGCAGATACGCAGTATTTT. It specifies CASSLQGSADTQYF.

The rearrangement joins TRBV27 to TRBJ2-7, with 9 bases identical to TRBD2. V lost 6 bases, J lost 4 bases, and 10 bases stayed unmatched. Germline V gene lookup returns CDR1 MNHEY and CDR2 SMNVEV (reference sequence). The CDR3 has 15 amino acids. CDR3 in DNA: TGTGCCAGCAGCCGCGCCGGGACTAGCTCATACGAGCAGTACTTC. This encodes CASSRAGTSSYEQYF.

The chain couples TRBV6-5 to TRBJ2-5, with unresolved D. The CDR3 is 13 residues long. Trimming took off 5 bases at V and 2 bases at J, with 9 bases between the two ends. Per germline, CDR1 MNHEY and CDR2 SVGAGI. CDR3 nucleotide sequence: TGTGCCAGCAGTCCCCTCGAGCAAGAGACCCAGTACTTC. It is translated as CASSPLEQETQYF.

The chain uses TRBV10-3 and TRBJ2-5; 8 nucleotides align to TRBD1. The V gene end was trimmed by 6 bases and the J gene end by 3 bases; junction bases not matched to a gene: 0. CDR1 and CDR2 (germline): ENHRY, SYGVKD. This CDR3 is built from 12 residues. The CDR3 protein is CAIRGQEETQYF. CDR3 bases: TGTGCCATCAGGGGACAGGAAGAGACCCAGTACTTC.

This chain connects TRBV28 to TRBJ2-3; perhaps TRBD2 as D (6 bases). From germline, CDR1 is MDHEN and CDR2 SYDVKM. This CDR3 has 16 amino acids. V gave up 2 bases and J gave up 6 bases, with 18 bases separating them. CDR3 residues: CASSLLGAGYTDTQYF. CDR3 DNA sequence: TGTGCCAGCAGTTTACTCGGGGCGGGATATACCGATACGCAGTATTTT.

This rearrangement joins TRBV30 to TRBJ2-2, with a weak D call TRBD1 (5 bases). From germline, CDR1 is GTSNPN and CDR2 SVGIG (reference sequence). The CDR3 has 13 amino acids. V shed 1 base and J shed 6 bases, with 9 bases lying between them. This chain's CDR3 is CAWSGPRAGELFF. The DNA for the CDR3 is TGTGCCTGGAGTGGCCCCAGGGCCGGGGAGCTGTTTTTT.

This chain links TRBV3-1 (or the pseudogene TRBV3-2) with TRBJ1-4; 7 bases are a match to TRBD1. Trimming removed 5 bases from V and 8 bases from J; junction bases left unmatched: 2. This CDR3 has 12 residues. CDR1 is LGHDT and CDR2 is YNNKEL in the germline V gene (reference sequence). CDR3 sequence: CASSAGGEKLFF. CDR3 nucleotide sequence: TGTGCCAGCAGCGCAGGGGGGGAAAAACTGTTTTTT.

This CDR3 reads CASSIVASGYNEQFF. DNA of the CDR3: TGTGCCAGTAGTATAGTCGCTAGCGGGTACAATGAGCAGTTCTTC. The V and J genes are TRBV19 and TRBJ2-1, with 8 bases aligning to TRBD2. CDR1 and CDR2 from the germline V gene are LNHDA and SQIVND (reference sequence). The CDR3 contains 15 residues. V shed 1 base, J shed 4 bases, and the junction held 3 bases outside the gene matches.

The chain employs TRBV19 and TRBJ2-7, with D possibly TRBD2 on 6 matching bases. Trimming left V 3 bases short and J 2 bases short, with 14 bases between. The CDR3 consists of 15 residues. The germline gives CDR1 LNHDA, CDR2 SQIVND (reference sequence). In nucleotides, the CDR3 is TGTGCCAGTAGTATTTCCGCGGGATCAACCTACGAGCAGTACTTC. It is translated as CASSISAGSTYEQYF.

Here the CDR3 DNA reads TGTGCCAGTAGTATATCAGGGGGAAATGAGCAGTTCTTC. Encoded protein: CASSISGGNEQFF. V gene TRBV19 combines with J gene TRBJ2-1; 7 bases agree with TRBD1. This CDR3 comprises 13 residues. Germline V gene data show CDR1 as LNHDA and CDR2 as SQIVND (reference sequence). J gave up 7 bases and V 2 bases, and 2 bases lay outside the gene matches. Looking up the rest from reference TRBV19 and TRBJ2-1 gives the full variable domain: DGGITQSPKYLFRKEGQNVTLSCEQNLNHDAMYWYRQDPGQGLRLIYYSQIVNDFQKGDIAEGYSVSREKKESFPLTVTSAQKNPTAFYLCASSISGGNEQFFGPGTRLTVL.

The V gene is TRBV5-1, the J gene TRBJ1-5; TRBD1 aligns across 10 bases. The CDR3 is made up of 14 amino acids. The J segment lost 10 bases and the V segment lost 5 bases, leaving 9 bases of the junction unmatched. The germline CDR1 and CDR2 sequences are SGHRS and YFSETQ. Written as DNA, the CDR3 is TGCGCCAGCAGTTACGGGACAGGGGATTATCCCCAGCATTTT. This translates into CASSYGTGDYPQHF.

This chain connects TRBV7-2 to TRBJ1-1; D unresolved. Germline V gives CDR1 SGHTA, CDR2 FQGNSA. CDR3 length: 13 residues. V lost 5 bases to trimming and J lost 6 bases, with 13 bases between them. The CDR3 coding sequence is TGTGCCAGCAGCCTCCGAACAGAACCTGAAGCTTTCTTT. This translates into CASSLRTEPEAFF.

In its sample, this clone was seen a few times. The V and J genes are TRBV5-1 and TRBJ2-1; 7 positions agree with TRBD2. From germline, CDR1 is SGHRS and CDR2 YFSETQ. Trimming cost V 0 bases and J 0 bases; bases outside gene matches: 6. The CDR3 spans 17 residues. CDR3 DNA sequence: TGCGCCAGCAGCTTGGCTCCCAGCGGGAACTCCTACAATGAGCAGTTCTTC. As protein: CASSLAPSGNSYNEQFF.